A selection of T cell receptor beta chains follows, all from one sample in a study of metastatic and nonmetastatic thyroid tumors. TCRdb reassembled clones from the PCR reads with MiXCR. The data hold about 19,000 clones, with over 20% observed a single time. Sequencing was performed on tumor tissue. The receptors stem from a male donor with papillary thyroid cancer or a benign thyroid nodule (not recorded which). Some clones in this sample may be carry-over from other donors' samples. Both conserved end residues are part of each CDR3. The order of the fields is D gene, V gene, J gene, CDR3 length, clone size, CDR3 DNA, CDR3 protein. The D gene is left open where the match is weak. Not all rows give a size; the values are once, few, many and, for expanded clones, a class.

-,TRBV20-1,TRBJ1-1,14,-,TGCAGTGCTAGAGATGGAGGGGGAGGCACTGAAGCTTTCTTT,CSARDGGGGTEAFF
TRBD1,TRBV20-1,TRBJ1-5,15,-,TGCAGTGCTAGTCGGTTGGGACAGAGCAATCAGCCCCAGCATTTT,CSASRLGQSNQPQHF
-,TRBV7-9,TRBJ1-4,16,many,TGTGCCAGCAGCGAAACAGATTGGGGTGGAAGTGAAAAACTGTTTTTT,CASSETDWGGSEKLFF
-,TRBV7-9,TRBJ2-5,15,many,TGTGCCAGCAGCCCCTTTGGGGGAGTGGGAGAGACCCAGTACTTC,CASSPFGGVGETQYF
-,TRBV11-2,TRBJ2-7,15,many,TGTGCCAGCAGCTTAGATTGGGTCTCCTCCTACGAGCAGTACTTC,CASSLDWVSSYEQYF
-,TRBV4-2,TRBJ1-1,15,-,TGTGCCATCAGCCTAGATGTTGTGATTGGTACTGAAGCTTTCTTT,CAISLDVVIGTEAFF
TRBD1,TRBV10-3,TRBJ2-1,13,many,TGTGCCATCAGTTCTGACAGGGGAAATGAGCAGTTCTTC,CAISSDRGNEQFF
TRBD1,TRBV6-6,TRBJ1-3,16,large,TGTGCCAGCAGTTATTCCCTCCAGGGGGTGGGAAACACCATATATTTT,CASSYSLQGVGNTIYF
-,TRBV7-6,TRBJ1-6,13,many,TGTGCCAGCAGCTTAGAAGAGTATTCACCCCTCCACTTT,CASSLEEYSPLHF
TRBD1,TRBV5-1,TRBJ1-6,15,-,TGCGCCAGCAGCCCCGGACAGGTTTGGGGTTCACCCCTCCACTTT,CASSPGQVWGSPLHF
-,TRBV12-3/TRBV12-4,TRBJ2-3,16,many,TGTGCCAGCAGTTTCCCGTGGGGGGAAAGCACAGATACGCAGTATTTT,CASSFPWGESTDTQYF
-,TRBV5-1,TRBJ2-1,15,many,TGCGCCAGCAGCTCCGACGCAAGCTCCTACAATGAGCAGTTCTTC,CASSSDASSYNEQFF
TRBD1,TRBV28,TRBJ1-6,15,many,TGTGCCAGCAGCCGTTTACAGGGGGCAGGGTCACCCCTCCACTTT,CASSRLQGAGSPLHF
TRBD1,TRBV9,TRBJ1-3,15,many,TGTGCCAGCAGCGCCTTGACAGGGTCTGGAAACACCATATATTTT,CASSALTGSGNTIYF
-,TRBV19,TRBJ1-2,15,medium-sized,TGTGCCAGTAGTATTCGTCACACTATTAACTATGGCTACACCTTC,CASSIRHTINYGYTF
-,TRBV20-1,TRBJ2-2,13,medium-sized,TGCAGTGCCAAAGACAGAATCCTCGGGGAGCTGTTTTTT,CSAKDRILGELFF
-,TRBV7-2,TRBJ1-3,15,-,TGTGCCAGCAGCTTAGCGCACATGACTGGAAACACCATATATTTT,CASSLAHMTGNTIYF
TRBD1,TRBV29-1,TRBJ1-5,13,many,TGCAGCGTCTCGGGACAGAACAATCAGCCCCAGCATTTT,CSVSGQNNQPQHF
-,TRBV15,TRBJ2-1,16,many,TGTGCCACCAAAGGGCTGGGATACAGGGCTGGGAATGAGCAGTTCTTC,CATKGLGYRAGNEQFF
TRBD2,TRBV20-1,TRBJ2-7,15,many,TGCAGTGCAACTGAACTAGCGGGATCCTCCTACGAGCAGTACTTC,CSATELAGSSYEQYF
TRBD2,TRBV11-3,TRBJ2-5,15,many,TGTGCCAGCAGCAAGACTAGCGGGAGCTTAGAGACCCAGTACTTC,CASSKTSGSLETQYF
-,TRBV6-2/TRBV6-3,TRBJ2-5,15,many,TGTGCCAGCCTTCCAAAGGGGGATTTTGGGGAGACCCAGTACTTC,CASLPKGDFGETQYF
-,TRBV12-5,TRBJ2-1,16,many,TGTGCTAGTGTCCCTTCGGGAAGGGCGGACTACAATGAGCAGTTCTTC,CASVPSGRADYNEQFF
-,TRBV30,TRBJ1-3,13,-,TGTGCCTGCCAAAAGGCCCACGGAAACACCATATATTTT,CACQKAHGNTIYF
TRBD2,TRBV7-8,TRBJ2-1,15,-,TGTGCCAGCAGCCGGAATAGCGGGAGGGCCAATGAGCAGTTCTTC,CASSRNSGRANEQFF
-,TRBV27,TRBJ2-4,13,-,TGTGCCAGCAGTTTAACAGTAAAAAACATTCAGTACTTC,CASSLTVKNIQYF
-,TRBV10-3,TRBJ2-6,16,many,TGTGCCATCAGTGAGGCCTTCGGGGCTGGGGCCAACGTCCTGACTTTC,CAISEAFGAGANVLTF
TRBD1,TRBV20-1,TRBJ2-7,14,many,TGCAGTGTAAGGCGGACAGGGGTCCCCTACGAGCAGTACTTC,CSVRRTGVPYEQYF
-,TRBV28,TRBJ1-1,13,-,TGTGCCAGCACCCCATCTGCGGGGACTGAAGCTTTCTTT,CASTPSAGTEAFF
TRBD1,TRBV6-1,TRBJ1-2,14,many,TGTGCCAGCAGTGCGCGGGGGACAGGTCGTGGCTACACCTTC,CASSARGTGRGYTF
-,TRBV29-1,TRBJ1-5,13,many,TGCAGCGTTGGTGAGGCAGGGGATCAGCCCCAGCATTTT,CSVGEAGDQPQHF
-,TRBV7-8,TRBJ1-2,13,many,TGTGCCAGCAGCTTAGGGGGCACGGGTGGCTACACCTTC,CASSLGGTGGYTF
-,TRBV6-5,TRBJ1-2,11,many,TGTGCCAGCAGTTACCAGACCCAGTACACCTTC,CASSYQTQYTF
TRBD1,TRBV18,TRBJ2-4,13,-,TGTGCCAGCTCCCAGGGACAGAAAAACATTCAGTACTTC,CASSQGQKNIQYF
-,TRBV20-1,TRBJ1-2,12,-,TGCAGTGCCGGACGGGACGCTTATGGCTACACCTTC,CSAGRDAYGYTF
-,TRBV11-3,TRBJ2-7,15,medium-sized,TGTGCCAGCAGCTTAGATTCTCGGGGGCCCTACGAGCAGTACTTC,CASSLDSRGPYEQYF
-,TRBV20-1,TRBJ2-5,13,many,TGCAGTGCTAGCATAAAACCAGCGGAGACCCAGTACTTC,CSASIKPAETQYF
-,TRBV30,TRBJ1-1,12,-,TGTGCCTGGAGTCTGCGGGGACGGCAAGCTTTCTTT,CAWSLRGRQAFF
-,TRBV6-1,TRBJ1-2,14,few,TGTGCCAGCAGCTCCGTTGACGGTAGCTATGGCTACACCTTC,CASSSVDGSYGYTF
TRBD2,TRBV20-1,TRBJ2-7,15,few,TGCAGTGCGAGGACTAGCGGGAGGGCCGCCGCCGAGCAGTACTTC,CSARTSGRAAAEQYF
TRBD1,TRBV5-1,TRBJ1-1,16,-,TGCGCCAGCAGCTTGGGGTCGACAGGGTCGGGCACTGAAGCTTTCTTT,CASSLGSTGSGTEAFF
TRBD2,TRBV9,TRBJ2-5,15,many,TGTGCCAGCAGCGTAGATAGCGGGAGGGGGGAGACCCAGTACTTC,CASSVDSGRGETQYF
-,TRBV20-1,TRBJ1-5,14,many,TGCAGTGCCTCCGTCGGCAATAGCAATCAGCCCCAGCATTTT,CSASVGNSNQPQHF
-,TRBV2,TRBJ2-7,14,many,TGTGCCAGCAGTAGCTCCCCGGGCTCCTACGAGCAGTACTTC,CASSSSPGSYEQYF
-,TRBV27,TRBJ1-1,12,few,TGTGCCAGCGGTTTGCAGGACACTGAAGCTTTCTTT,CASGLQDTEAFF
-,TRBV28,TRBJ1-2,10,few,TGTGCCAGCAGTTCCTATGGCTACACCTTC,CASSSYGYTF
TRBD1,TRBV30,TRBJ1-6,13,-,TGTGCCTGGGGCACAGGGGGCGTTTCACCCCTCCACTTT,CAWGTGGVSPLHF
TRBD1,TRBV2,TRBJ2-2,14,many,TGTGCCAGCACCGGACAGGGGAGGACCGGGGAGCTGTTTTTT,CASTGQGRTGELFF
TRBD1,TRBV18,TRBJ1-1,14,many,TGTGCCAGCTCACCGACAGGGTTTGGGACTGAAGCTTTCTTT,CASSPTGFGTEAFF